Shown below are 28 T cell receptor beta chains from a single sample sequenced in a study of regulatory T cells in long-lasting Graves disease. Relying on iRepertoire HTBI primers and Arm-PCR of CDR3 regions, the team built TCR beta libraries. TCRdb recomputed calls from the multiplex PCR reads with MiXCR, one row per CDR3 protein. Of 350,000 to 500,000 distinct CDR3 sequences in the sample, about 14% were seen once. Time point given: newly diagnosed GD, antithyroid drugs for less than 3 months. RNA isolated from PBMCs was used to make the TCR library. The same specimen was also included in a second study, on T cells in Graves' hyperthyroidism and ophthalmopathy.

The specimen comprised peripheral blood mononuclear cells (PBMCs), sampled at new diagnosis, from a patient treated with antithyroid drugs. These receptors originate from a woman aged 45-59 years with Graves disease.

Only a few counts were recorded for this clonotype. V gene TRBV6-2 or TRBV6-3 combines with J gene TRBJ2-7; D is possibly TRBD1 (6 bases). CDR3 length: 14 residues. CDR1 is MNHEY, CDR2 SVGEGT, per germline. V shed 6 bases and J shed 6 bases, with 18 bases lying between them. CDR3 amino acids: CASSNPRGPGEQYF. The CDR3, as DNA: TGTGCCAGCAGCAACCCCAGGGGTCCGGGCGAGCAGTACTTC.

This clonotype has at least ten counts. CDR3 protein: CASSLGLARTYNEQFF. CDR3 nucleotide sequence: TGTGCCAGCAGCCTCGGACTAGCGAGGACCTACAATGAGCAGTTCTTC. The chain recombines TRBV7-9 with TRBJ2-1; 9 nucleotides match TRBD2. The CDR3 is 16 amino acids. The V gene's germline CDR1 is SEHNR and CDR2 FQNEAQ (reference sequence). Trimming took 5 bases from V and 2 from J; bases not matched to a gene: 7.

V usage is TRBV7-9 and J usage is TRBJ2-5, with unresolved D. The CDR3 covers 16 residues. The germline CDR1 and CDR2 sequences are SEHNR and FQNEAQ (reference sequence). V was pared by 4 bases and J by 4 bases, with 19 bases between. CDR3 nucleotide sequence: TGTGCCAGCAGCTCCTCTCCCTGGGCGGAGCGAGAGACCCAGTACTTC. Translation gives CASSSSPWAERETQYF.

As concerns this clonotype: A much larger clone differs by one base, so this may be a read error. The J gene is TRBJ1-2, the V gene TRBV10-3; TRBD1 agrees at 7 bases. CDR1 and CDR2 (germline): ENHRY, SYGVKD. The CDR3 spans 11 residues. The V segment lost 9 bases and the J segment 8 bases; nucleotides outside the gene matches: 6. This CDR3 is CAIQGDGGYTF. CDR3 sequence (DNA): TGTGCCATTCAGGGGGACGGGGGCTACACCTTC.

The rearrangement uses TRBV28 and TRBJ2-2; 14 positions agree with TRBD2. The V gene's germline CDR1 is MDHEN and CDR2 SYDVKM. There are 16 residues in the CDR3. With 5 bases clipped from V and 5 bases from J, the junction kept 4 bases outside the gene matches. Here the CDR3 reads CASSTTSGRVTGELFF. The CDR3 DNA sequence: TGTGCCAGCAGTACGACTAGCGGGAGGGTGACCGGGGAGCTGTTTTTT.

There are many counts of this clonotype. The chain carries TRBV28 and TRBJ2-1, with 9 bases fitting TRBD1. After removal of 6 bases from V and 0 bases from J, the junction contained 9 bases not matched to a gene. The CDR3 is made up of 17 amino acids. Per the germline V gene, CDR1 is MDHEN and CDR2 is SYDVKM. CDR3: CASRRDRVVSSYNEQFF. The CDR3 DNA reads TGTGCCAGCAGGCGGGACAGGGTAGTGAGCTCCTACAATGAGCAGTTCTTC.

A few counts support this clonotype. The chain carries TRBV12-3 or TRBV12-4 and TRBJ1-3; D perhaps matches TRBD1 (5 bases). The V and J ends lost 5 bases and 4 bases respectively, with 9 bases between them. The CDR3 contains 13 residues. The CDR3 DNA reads TGTGCCAGCAGTGGGACGGAGGGAAACACCATATATTTT. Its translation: CASSGTEGNTIYF.

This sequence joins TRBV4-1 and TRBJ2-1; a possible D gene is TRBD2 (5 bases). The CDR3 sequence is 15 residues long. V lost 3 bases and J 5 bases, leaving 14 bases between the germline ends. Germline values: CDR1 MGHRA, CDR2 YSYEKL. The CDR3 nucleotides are TGCGCCAGCAGCCACCACCCACTAGACCACAATGAGCAGTTCTTC. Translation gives CASSHHPLDHNEQFF.

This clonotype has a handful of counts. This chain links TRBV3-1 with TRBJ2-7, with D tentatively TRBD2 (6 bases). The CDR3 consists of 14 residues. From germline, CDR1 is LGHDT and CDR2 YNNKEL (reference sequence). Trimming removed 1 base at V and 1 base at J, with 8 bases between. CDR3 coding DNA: TGTGCCAGCAGCCAAGCCGGGACTTCCTACGAGCAGTACTTC. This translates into CASSQAGTSYEQYF.

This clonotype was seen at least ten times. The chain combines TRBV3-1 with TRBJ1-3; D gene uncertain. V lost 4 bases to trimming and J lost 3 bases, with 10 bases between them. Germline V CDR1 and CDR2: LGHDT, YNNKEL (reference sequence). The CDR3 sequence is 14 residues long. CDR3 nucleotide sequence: TGTGCCAGCAGCCGGACCGAGGTTGGAAACACCATATATTTT. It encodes CASSRTEVGNTIYF.

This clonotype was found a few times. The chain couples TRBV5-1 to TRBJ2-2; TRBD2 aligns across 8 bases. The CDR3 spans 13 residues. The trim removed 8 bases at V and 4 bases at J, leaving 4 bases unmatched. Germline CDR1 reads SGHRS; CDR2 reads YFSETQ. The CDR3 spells CASRLASTGELFF. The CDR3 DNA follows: TGCGCCAGTCGACTAGCGAGCACCGGGGAGCTGTTTTTT.

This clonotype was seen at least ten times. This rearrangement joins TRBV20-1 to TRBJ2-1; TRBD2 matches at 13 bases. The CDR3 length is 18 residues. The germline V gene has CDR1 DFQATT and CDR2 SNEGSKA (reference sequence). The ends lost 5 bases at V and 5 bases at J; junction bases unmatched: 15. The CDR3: CSAAGLAGSGGGDNEQFF. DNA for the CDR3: TGCAGTGCTGCGGGACTAGCGGGATCAGGCGGTGGCGACAATGAGCAGTTCTTC.

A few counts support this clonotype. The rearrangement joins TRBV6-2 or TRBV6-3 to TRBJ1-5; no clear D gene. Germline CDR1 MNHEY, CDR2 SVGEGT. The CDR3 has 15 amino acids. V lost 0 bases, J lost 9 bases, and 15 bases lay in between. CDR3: CASSYSYKTLWPQHF. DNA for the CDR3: TGTGCCAGCAGTTACTCGTACAAGACCCTGTGGCCCCAGCATTTT.

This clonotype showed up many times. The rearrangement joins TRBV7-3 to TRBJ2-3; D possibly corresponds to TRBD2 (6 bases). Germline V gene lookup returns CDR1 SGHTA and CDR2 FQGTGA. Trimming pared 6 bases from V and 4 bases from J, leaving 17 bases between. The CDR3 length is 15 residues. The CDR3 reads CASRGTSRKPDTQYF. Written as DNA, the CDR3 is TGTGCCAGCAGAGGTACTAGCCGGAAGCCAGATACGCAGTATTTT.

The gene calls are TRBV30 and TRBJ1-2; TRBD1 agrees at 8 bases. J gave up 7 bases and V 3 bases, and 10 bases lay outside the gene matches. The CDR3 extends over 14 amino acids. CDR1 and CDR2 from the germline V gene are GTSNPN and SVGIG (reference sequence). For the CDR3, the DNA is TGTGCCTGGAGCCCCCTGACAGGGGAGGGTGGCTACACCTTC. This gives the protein CAWSPLTGEGGYTF.

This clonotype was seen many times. CDR3 loop: CASSAMTSADTQYF. In DNA, the CDR3 is TGTGCCAGCAGCGCAATGACTAGCGCAGATACGCAGTATTTT. The chain joins TRBV7-9 to TRBJ2-3; TRBD2 aligns across 8 bases. Germline V gene lookup returns CDR1 SEHNR and CDR2 FQNEAQ (reference sequence). This CDR3 is 14 amino acids long. With 5 bases clipped from V and 4 bases from J, the junction kept 5 bases outside the gene matches.

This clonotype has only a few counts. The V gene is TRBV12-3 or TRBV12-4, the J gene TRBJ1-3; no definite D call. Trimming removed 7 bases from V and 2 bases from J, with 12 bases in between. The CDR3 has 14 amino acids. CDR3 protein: CASIPNGPGNTIYF. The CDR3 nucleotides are TGTGCCAGCATCCCAAATGGTCCTGGAAACACCATATATTTT.

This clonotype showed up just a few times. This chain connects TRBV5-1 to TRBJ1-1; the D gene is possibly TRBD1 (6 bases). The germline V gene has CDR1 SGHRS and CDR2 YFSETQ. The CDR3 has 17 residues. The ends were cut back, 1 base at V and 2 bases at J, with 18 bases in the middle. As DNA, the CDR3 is TGCGCCAGCAGCTTGTTCTCAGGGGTCTCTTTCAACACTGAAGCTTTCTTT. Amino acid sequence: CASSLFSGVSFNTEAFF.

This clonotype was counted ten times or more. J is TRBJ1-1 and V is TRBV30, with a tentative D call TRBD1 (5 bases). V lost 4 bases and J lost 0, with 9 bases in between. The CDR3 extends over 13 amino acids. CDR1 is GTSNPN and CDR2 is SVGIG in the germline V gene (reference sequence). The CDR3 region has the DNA TGTGCCTGGATTGGGGCCGTGAACACTGAAGCTTTCTTT. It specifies CAWIGAVNTEAFF.

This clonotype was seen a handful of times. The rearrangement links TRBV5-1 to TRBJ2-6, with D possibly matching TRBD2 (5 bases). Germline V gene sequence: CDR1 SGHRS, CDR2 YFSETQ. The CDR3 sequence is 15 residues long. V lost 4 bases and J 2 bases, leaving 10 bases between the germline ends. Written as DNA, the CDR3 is TGCGCCAGCAGCCGGACTGACACTGGGGCCAACGTCCTGACTTTC. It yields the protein CASSRTDTGANVLTF. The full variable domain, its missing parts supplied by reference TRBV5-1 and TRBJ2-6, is KAGVTQTPRYLIKTRGQQVTLSCSPISGHRSVSWYQQTPGQGLQFLFEYFSETQRNKGNFPGRFSGRQFSNSRSEMNVSTLELGDSALYLCASSRTDTGANVLTFGAGSRLTVL.

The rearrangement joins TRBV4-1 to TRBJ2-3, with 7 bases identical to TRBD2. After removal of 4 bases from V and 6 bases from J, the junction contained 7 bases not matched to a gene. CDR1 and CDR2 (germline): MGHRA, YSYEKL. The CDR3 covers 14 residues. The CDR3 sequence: CASSLLPLADTQYF. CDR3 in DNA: TGCGCCAGCAGCCTCCTTCCACTAGCGGATACGCAGTATTTT.

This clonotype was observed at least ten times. CDR3: CASSLMAGLADYEQYF. The CDR3 nucleotides are TGCGCCAGCAGCTTAATGGCGGGACTAGCGGATTACGAGCAGTACTTC. The rearrangement joins TRBV5-1 to TRBJ2-7, with 11 nucleotides matching TRBD2. The CDR3 sequence is 16 residues long. The V segment lost 2 bases and the J segment 4 bases; nucleotides outside the gene matches: 8. The germline V gene encodes CDR1 SGHRS and CDR2 YFSETQ.

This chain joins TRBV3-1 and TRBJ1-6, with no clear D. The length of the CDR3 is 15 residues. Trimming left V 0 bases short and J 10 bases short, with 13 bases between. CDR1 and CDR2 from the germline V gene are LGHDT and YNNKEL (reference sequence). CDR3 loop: CASSQDRRKGSPLHF. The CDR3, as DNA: TGTGCCAGCAGCCAAGATCGAAGGAAGGGATCACCCCTCCACTTT.

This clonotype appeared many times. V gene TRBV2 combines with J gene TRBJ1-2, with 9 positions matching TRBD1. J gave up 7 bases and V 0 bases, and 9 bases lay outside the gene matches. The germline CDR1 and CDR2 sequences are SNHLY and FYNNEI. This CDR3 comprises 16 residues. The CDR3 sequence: CASSEALRDREGGYTF. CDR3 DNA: TGTGCCAGCAGTGAAGCGCTTCGGGACAGGGAAGGTGGCTACACCTTC. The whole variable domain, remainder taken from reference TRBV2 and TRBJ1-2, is EPEVTQTPSHQVTQMGQEVILRCVPISNHLYFYWYRQILGQKVEFLVSFYNNEISEKSEIFDDQFSVERPDGSNFTLKIRSTKLEDSAMYFCASSEALRDREGGYTFGSGTRLTVV.

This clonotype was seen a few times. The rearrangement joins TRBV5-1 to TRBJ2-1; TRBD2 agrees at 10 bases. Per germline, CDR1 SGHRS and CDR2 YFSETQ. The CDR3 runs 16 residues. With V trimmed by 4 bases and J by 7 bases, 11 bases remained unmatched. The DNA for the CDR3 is TGCGCCAGCAGCGCCTTGCCTAGCGGGAGATGGAATGAGCAGTTCTTC. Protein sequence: CASSALPSGRWNEQFF.

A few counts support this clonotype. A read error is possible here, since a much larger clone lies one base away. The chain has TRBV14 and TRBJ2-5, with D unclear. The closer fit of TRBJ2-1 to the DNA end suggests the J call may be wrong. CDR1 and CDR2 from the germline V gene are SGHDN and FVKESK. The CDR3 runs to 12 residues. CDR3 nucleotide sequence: TGTGCCAGCAGCCAAGATTTCAATGAGCAGTTCTTC. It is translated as CASSQDFNEQFF.

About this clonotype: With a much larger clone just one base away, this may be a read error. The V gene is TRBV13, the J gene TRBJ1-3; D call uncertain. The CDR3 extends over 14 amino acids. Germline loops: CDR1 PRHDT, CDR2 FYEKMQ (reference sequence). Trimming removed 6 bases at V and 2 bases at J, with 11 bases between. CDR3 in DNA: TGTGCCAGCAGACGTGCGGCGGCTGGAAACACCATATATTTT. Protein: CASRRAAAGNTIYF.

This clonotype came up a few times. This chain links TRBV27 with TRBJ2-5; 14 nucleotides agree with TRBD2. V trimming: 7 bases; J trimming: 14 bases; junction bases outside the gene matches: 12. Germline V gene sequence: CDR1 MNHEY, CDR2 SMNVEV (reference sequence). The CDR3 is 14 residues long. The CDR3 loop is CASTKTSGREGFYF. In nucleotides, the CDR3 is TGTGCCAGCACCAAGACTAGCGGGAGGGAAGGGTTCTACTTC.